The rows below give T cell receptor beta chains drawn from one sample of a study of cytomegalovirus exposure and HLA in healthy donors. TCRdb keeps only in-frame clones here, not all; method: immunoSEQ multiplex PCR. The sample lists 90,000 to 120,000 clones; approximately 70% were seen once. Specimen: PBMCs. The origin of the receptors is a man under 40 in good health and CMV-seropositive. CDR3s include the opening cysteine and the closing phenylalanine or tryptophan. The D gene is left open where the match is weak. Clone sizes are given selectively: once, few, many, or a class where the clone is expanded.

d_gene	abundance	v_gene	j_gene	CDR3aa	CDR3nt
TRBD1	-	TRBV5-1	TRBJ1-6	CASSLAGTGGSPLHF	TGCGCCAGCAGCTTGGCAGGGACAGGTGGTTCACCCCTCCACTTT
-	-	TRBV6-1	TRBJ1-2	CASSRRSIINYGYTF	TGTGCCAGCAGCCGGAGGAGCATTATTAACTATGGCTACACCTTC
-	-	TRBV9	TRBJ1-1	CASSVAQTNTEAFF	TGTGCCAGCAGCGTGGCACAGACGAACACTGAAGCTTTCTTT
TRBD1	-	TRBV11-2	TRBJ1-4	CASSLAGQGREKLFF	TGTGCCAGCAGCTTAGCGGGACAGGGGCGAGAAAAACTGTTTTTT
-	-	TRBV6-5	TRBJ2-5	CASKMTSLAETQYF	TGTGCCAGTAAAATGACTAGTTTGGCAGAGACCCAGTACTTC
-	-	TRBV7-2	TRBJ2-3	CASSLAKEWDTQYF	TGTGCCAGCAGCTTAGCGAAAGAGTGGGATACGCAGTATTTT
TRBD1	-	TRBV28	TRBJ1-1	CASRGQGGMNTEAFF	TGTGCCAGCAGAGGACAGGGTGGGATGAACACTGAAGCTTTCTTT
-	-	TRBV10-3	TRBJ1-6	CAISESTGQGNSPLHF	TGTGCCATCAGTGAGTCGACGGGGCAGGGGAATTCACCCCTCCACTTT
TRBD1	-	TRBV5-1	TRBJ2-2	CASSGTGIAGELFF	TGCGCCAGCAGCGGGACAGGGATCGCCGGGGAGCTGTTTTTT
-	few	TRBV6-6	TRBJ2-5	CASSSGLGETQYF	TGTGCCAGCAGTTCAGGCCTTGGGGAGACCCAGTACTTC
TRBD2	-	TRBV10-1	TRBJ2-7	CASSRQLAGSSEQYF	TGCGCCAGCAGCCGGCAACTAGCGGGGTCCAGCGAGCAGTACTTC
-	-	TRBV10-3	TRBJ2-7	CAIGNTYEQYF	TGTGCCATCGGCAACACCTACGAGCAGTACTTC
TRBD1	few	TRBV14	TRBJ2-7	CASSRDRGQTYEQYF	TGTGCCAGCAGCCGAGACAGGGGGCAAACCTACGAGCAGTACTTC
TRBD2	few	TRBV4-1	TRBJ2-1	CASRQGLAGDNEQFF	TGCGCCAGCAGACAGGGACTAGCGGGGGACAATGAGCAGTTCTTC
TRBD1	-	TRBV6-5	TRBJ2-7	CASSYSKTGAIYEQYF	TGTGCCAGCAGTTACTCTAAGACAGGGGCCATCTACGAGCAGTACTTC
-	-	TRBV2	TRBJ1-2	CASSEDIGGSGYTF	TGTGCCAGCAGTGAAGATATAGGAGGGTCTGGCTACACCTTC
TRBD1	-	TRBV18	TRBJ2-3	CASSKDRGPDTQYF	TGTGCCAGCTCAAAGGACAGGGGGCCAGATACGCAGTATTTT
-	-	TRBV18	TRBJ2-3	CASSPQTAGRTDTQYF	TGTGCCAGCTCACCACAAACCGCGGGGAGGACAGATACGCAGTATTTT
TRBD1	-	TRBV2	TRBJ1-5	CASLGQGGQPQHF	TGTGCCAGCCTCGGACAGGGCGGTCAGCCCCAGCATTTT
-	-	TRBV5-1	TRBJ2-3	CASSQGGTTTDTQYF	TGCGCCAGCAGCCAAGGCGGGACCACTACAGATACGCAGTATTTT
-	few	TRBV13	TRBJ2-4	CASSLGLAGPRDIQYF	TGTGCCAGCAGCTTAGGCCTGGCGGGCCCCCGGGACATTCAGTACTTC
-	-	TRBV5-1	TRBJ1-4	CASSPLQGASEKLFF	TGCGCCAGCAGCCCCTTACAGGGTGCAAGTGAAAAACTGTTTTTT
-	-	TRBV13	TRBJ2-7	CASRPRPESSYEQYF	TGTGCCAGCAGACCACGGCCGGAGAGCTCCTACGAGCAGTACTTC
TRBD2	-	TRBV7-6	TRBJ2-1	CASSLLAGGRNEQFF	TGTGCCAGCAGCTTATTAGCGGGGGGGAGGAATGAGCAGTTCTTC
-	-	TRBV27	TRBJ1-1	CASSDGANTEAFF	TGTGCCAGCAGTGACGGAGCGAACACTGAAGCTTTCTTT
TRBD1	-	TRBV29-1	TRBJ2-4	CSVQTGATKNIQYF	TGCAGCGTACAAACAGGGGCCACCAAAAACATTCAGTACTTC
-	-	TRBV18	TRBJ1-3	CASSSQGVGGNTIYF	TGTGCCAGCTCATCACAGGGAGTCGGTGGAAACACCATATATTTT
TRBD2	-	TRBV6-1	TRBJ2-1	CASSDPGLAGGNEQFF	TGTGCCAGCAGTGATCCGGGACTAGCGGGGGGCAATGAGCAGTTCTTC
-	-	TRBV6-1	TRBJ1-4	CASSEFLGGGEKLFF	TGTGCCAGCAGTGAATTTTTGGGAGGCGGCGAAAAACTGTTTTTT
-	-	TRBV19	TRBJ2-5	CASSGTVETQYF	TGTGCCAGTAGCGGGACTGTAGAGACCCAGTACTTC
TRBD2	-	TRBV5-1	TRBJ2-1	CASSLSAGGHEQFF	TGCGCCAGCAGCTTGTCTGCGGGGGGCCATGAGCAGTTCTTC
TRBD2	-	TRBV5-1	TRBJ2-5	CASRPTSEETQYF	TGCGCCAGCAGACCAACTAGCGAAGAGACCCAGTACTTC
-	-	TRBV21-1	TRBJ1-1	CASSKAGWGLTEAFF	TGTGCCAGCAGCAAAGCGGGATGGGGGCTGACTGAAGCTTTCTTT
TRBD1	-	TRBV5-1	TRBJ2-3	CASSTGQATSDTQYF	TGCGCCAGCAGCACTGGACAGGCCACCTCCGATACGCAGTATTTT
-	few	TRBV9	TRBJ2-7	CASSVQGLPYEQYF	TGTGCCAGCAGCGTGCAGGGATTACCCTACGAGCAGTACTTC